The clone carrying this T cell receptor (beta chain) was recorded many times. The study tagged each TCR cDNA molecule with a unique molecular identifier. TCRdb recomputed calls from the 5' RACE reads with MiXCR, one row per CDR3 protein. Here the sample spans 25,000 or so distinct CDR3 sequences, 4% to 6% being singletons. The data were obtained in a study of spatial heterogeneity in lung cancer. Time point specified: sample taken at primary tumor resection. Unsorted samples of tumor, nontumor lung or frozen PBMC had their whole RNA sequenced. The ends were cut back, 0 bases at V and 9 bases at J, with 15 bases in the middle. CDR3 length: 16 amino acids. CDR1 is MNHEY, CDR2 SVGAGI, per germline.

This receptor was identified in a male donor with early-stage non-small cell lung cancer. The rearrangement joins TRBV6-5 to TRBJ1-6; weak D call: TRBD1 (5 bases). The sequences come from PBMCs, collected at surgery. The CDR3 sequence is CASSYSANRIPSPLHF. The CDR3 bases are TGTGCCAGCAGTTACTCAGCGAACAGGATACCTTCACCCCTCCACTTT.